This passage covers 21 T cell receptor beta chains from one sample sequenced in a study of cytomegalovirus exposure and HLA in healthy donors. The PCR made use of 60 Vbeta and 13 Jbeta primers. Data came from immunoSEQ multiplex PCR; TCRdb stores just in-frame clones and leaves some out. This table holds approximately 90,000 clones, less than 10% found once. Sequencing input: PBMCs. The receptors here all came from a man between 50 and 59 years old in good health and CMV-seronegative.

The chain couples TRBV10-3 to TRBJ2-2; D possibly corresponds to TRBD2 (6 bases). V lost 1 base and J 2 bases, leaving 11 bases between the germline ends. CDR1 ENHRY and CDR2 SYGVKD come from the germline V gene. The CDR3 runs to 16 residues. CDR3 sequence reads: CAISEFAGPNTGELFF. The CDR3 region has the DNA TGTGCCATCAGTGAGTTTGCGGGGCCTAACACCGGGGAGCTGTTTTTT.

This chain's CDR3 is CASSLAWGGGNSPLHF. The CDR3 DNA sequence: TGCGCCAGCAGCTTGGCGTGGGGCGGGGGTAATTCACCCCTCCACTTT. The rearrangement links TRBV5-1 to TRBJ1-6; possibly TRBD1 for D (5 bases). Germline V gene sequence: CDR1 SGHRS, CDR2 YFSETQ. CDR3 length: 16 amino acids. Trimming cost V 0 bases and J 6 bases, with 13 bases left between them. Variable domain in full (rest from reference TRBV5-1 and TRBJ1-6): KAGVTQTPRYLIKTRGQQVTLSCSPISGHRSVSWYQQTPGQGLQFLFEYFSETQRNKGNFPGRFSGRQFSNSRSEMNVSTLELGDSALYLCASSLAWGGGNSPLHFGNGTRLTVT.

The chain joins TRBV15 to TRBJ2-5; D is perhaps TRBD1 (5 bases). The CDR3 totals 13 residues. Germline lookup yields CDR1 LNHNV and CDR2 YYDKDF (reference sequence). V lost 7 bases and J 0 bases, leaving 9 bases between the germline ends. CDR3 sequence reads: CATTKGNQETQYF. CDR3 DNA: TGTGCCACCACAAAGGGGAACCAAGAGACCCAGTACTTC. The whole variable domain, filled in from reference TRBV15 and TRBJ2-5, reads DAMVIQNPRYQVTQFGKPVTLSCSQTLNHNVMYWYQQKSSQAPKLLFHYYDKDFNNEADTPDNFQSRRPNTSFCFLDIRSPGLGDTAMYLCATTKGNQETQYFGPGTRLLVL.

Regarding this clone: One end of the junction varies from germline; a read error may be responsible. The chain recombines TRBV7-8 with TRBJ2-7, with 10 bases that match TRBD2. CDR1 is SGHVS and CDR2 is FQNEAQ in the germline V gene. This CDR3 is built from 15 residues. This chain's CDR3 is CASSIAGGNRYEQYF. CDR3 DNA sequence: TGTGCCAGCAGCATAGCGGGGGGAAATCGGTACGAGCAGTACTTC.

Of note for this clone: The missing conserved phenylalanine or tryptophan at the end of this CDR3 makes a read error likely. The genes are TRBV28 and TRBJ2-2; D is possibly TRBD2 (5 bases). V shed 5 bases and J shed 5 bases, with 9 bases lying between them. Per the germline V gene, CDR1 is MDHEN and CDR2 is SYDVKM. This CDR3 is built from 13 residues. CDR3 in amino acids: CASSILATGELFS. CDR3 bases: TGTGCCAGCAGTATTTTAGCGACCGGGGAGCTGTTTTCT.

The sample holds a few counts of this clone. This chain connects TRBV27 to TRBJ2-7, with 8 bases that match TRBD2. The CDR3 covers 14 residues. V was clipped by 4 bases and J by 2 bases; unmatched bases: 4. Germline CDR1 and CDR2: MNHEY and SMNVEV (reference sequence). In DNA, the CDR3 is TGTGCCAGCAGTTCCCGGGGGGGCCCCTACGAGCAGTACTTC. The encoded protein is CASSSRGGPYEQYF.

This clone was counted only a few times. This chain uses TRBV5-1 with TRBJ2-7; a possible D gene is TRBD2 (6 bases). V was trimmed by 3 bases and J by 1 base, leaving 11 bases between them. This CDR3 is 14 amino acids long. Germline assignment: CDR1 SGHRS and CDR2 YFSETQ. The CDR3: CASSSGLMSYEQYF. CDR3 DNA sequence: TGCGCCAGCAGCTCGGGACTCATGTCCTACGAGCAGTACTTC.

This clone showed up just a few times. The chain has TRBV28 and TRBJ2-2; 11 nucleotides line up with TRBD1. The CDR3 has 16 residues. Germline CDR1 and CDR2: MDHEN and SYDVKM. The ends lost 5 bases at V and 6 bases at J; junction bases unmatched: 8. This CDR3 reads CASSIGQGAQSGELFF. The CDR3 DNA sequence: TGTGCCAGCAGTATCGGACAGGGGGCGCAATCCGGGGAGCTGTTTTTT.

The chain employs TRBV28 and TRBJ2-3; D remains ambiguous. CDR3 size: 13 residues. CDR1 and CDR2 from the germline V gene are MDHEN and SYDVKM. V lost 6 bases to trimming and J lost 1 base, with 8 bases between them. The CDR3 sequence: CASSAGGTDTQYF. In DNA, the CDR3 is TGTGCCAGCAGCGCCGGAGGCACAGATACGCAGTATTTT.

The chain employs TRBV4-3 and TRBJ2-1, with 8 bases aligning to TRBD2. CDR3 length: 16 amino acids. Germline V gives CDR1 LGHNA, CDR2 YSLEER. J lost 9 bases, V lost 1 base, and 11 bases had no gene match. The chain's CDR3 is CASSQVGGSGIGEQFF. CDR3 in DNA: TGCGCCAGCAGCCAAGTGGGTGGTAGCGGGATCGGTGAGCAGTTCTTC.

The gene calls are TRBV4-1 and TRBJ2-7, with 8 bases lining up with TRBD2. The CDR3 totals 15 residues. Looked up from germline, CDR1 is MGHRA and CDR2 is YSYEKL. Germline trimming cut 9 bases from V and 1 base from J; bases unmatched to any gene: 11. The CDR3 sequence: CASSLAGPGSYEQYF. CDR3 bases: TGCGCCAGTTCTCTAGCGGGTCCAGGGTCCTACGAGCAGTACTTC.

The sample holds a few counts of this clone. For the CDR3, the DNA is TGTGCCAGCAGTTTAGGAGGGTTCGTGGAGGGCTACACCTTC. Its translation: CASSLGGFVEGYTF. V and J are TRBV28 and TRBJ1-2, with D hard to call. V was cut by 2 bases and J by 8 bases, with 15 bases left in between. Germline-derived CDR1 and CDR2 are MDHEN and SYDVKM. The CDR3 has 14 amino acids.

The chain links TRBV27 to TRBJ1-3, with a tentative D call TRBD1 (6 bases). The V gene's germline CDR1 is MNHEY and CDR2 SMNVEV (reference sequence). This CDR3 has 15 amino acids. The V and J ends lost 3 bases and 3 bases respectively, with 12 bases between them. The CDR3 protein is CASSLGTNLGNTIYF. Written as DNA, the CDR3 is TGTGCCAGCAGTTTGGGGACAAACCTTGGAAACACCATATATTTT.

In this sample, this clone turned up a few times. This chain uses TRBV5-1 with TRBJ2-3; the D gene is possibly TRBD2 (6 bases). There are 17 residues in the CDR3. The V and J ends lost 5 bases and 1 base respectively, with 20 bases between them. CDR1 and CDR2 (germline): SGHRS, YFSETQ. CDR3 loop: CASRGPTFGGGTDTQYF. The CDR3 DNA reads as TGCGCCAGCAGGGGTCCTACGTTCGGGGGAGGCACAGATACGCAGTATTTT.

This clone occurred a few times. J is TRBJ1-2 and V is TRBV7-9, with unresolved D. Germline loops: CDR1 SEHNR, CDR2 FQNEAQ (reference sequence). V was clipped by 7 bases and J by 4 bases, with 13 bases between them. There are 13 residues in the CDR3. The CDR3, as DNA: TGTGCCAGCACCCAAGGCGGAATCTATGGCTACACCTTC. It codes for CASTQGGIYGYTF.

This clone was seen a handful of times. This chain joins TRBV5-1 and TRBJ1-3; D possibly corresponds to TRBD1 (5 bases). The length of the CDR3 is 14 residues. The V and J ends lost 4 bases and 1 base respectively, with 9 bases between them. Germline CDR1 and CDR2: SGHRS and YFSETQ. Here the CDR3 DNA reads TGCGCCAGCAGCCCAGGGTCGTCTGGAAACACCATATATTTT. Its protein product is CASSPGSSGNTIYF.

The V gene is TRBV6-6, the J gene TRBJ2-1, with 7 bases that match TRBD2. The CDR3 is 14 residues long. CDR1 is MNHNY and CDR2 is SVGAGI in the germline V gene (reference sequence). V shed 0 bases and J 7 bases; nucleotides not matched to a gene: 3. For the CDR3, the DNA is TGTGCCAGCAGTTACTCAGGCGGGGGAAATGAGCAGTTCTTC. It is translated as CASSYSGGGNEQFF.

The gene calls are TRBV25-1 and TRBJ2-1; D not certain. The CDR3 totals 15 residues. The V gene lost 7 bases and the J gene lost 2 bases, with 15 bases spanning the gap. Per germline, CDR1 MGHDK and CDR2 SYGVNS. The CDR3 DNA sequence: TGTGCCAGCACCGGAGCGAGTTTGCCCTACAATGAGCAGTTCTTC. Translated, it gives CASTGASLPYNEQFF.

This clone was detected only a few times. The chain combines TRBV11-2 with TRBJ2-7; 12 bases line up with TRBD2. V shed 1 base and J 0 bases; nucleotides not matched to a gene: 7. Germline loops: CDR1 SGHAT, CDR2 FQNNGV. The CDR3 spans 18 residues. The CDR3 DNA follows: TGTGCCAGCAGCTTAGTCTTGGCTAGCGGGAGGGGCTCCTACGAGCAGTACTTC. Protein sequence: CASSLVLASGRGSYEQYF.

The table lists this clone with a few counts. The chain carries TRBV28 and TRBJ1-1, with D tentatively TRBD1 (5 bases). Trimming took off 5 bases at V and 3 bases at J, with 10 bases between the two ends. The germline V gene has CDR1 MDHEN and CDR2 SYDVKM. The length of the CDR3 is 13 residues. CDR3 in DNA: TGTGCCAGCAGTGGGGGGAGTCACACTGAAGCTTTCTTT. Its translation: CASSGGSHTEAFF.

This clone was picked up a small number of times. The chain has TRBV4-1 and TRBJ1-2; a possible D gene is TRBD1 (5 bases). The CDR3 consists of 16 residues. Looked up from germline, CDR1 is MGHRA and CDR2 is YSYEKL. Trimming pared 4 bases from V and 5 bases from J, leaving 20 bases between. CDR3 sequence (DNA): TGCGCCAGCAGCCTTTCCACAGGTGTCGTCGCGTATGGCTACACCTTC. Encoded protein: CASSLSTGVVAYGYTF.